The 2 T cell receptor beta chains in this list originate from one sample, sequenced in a study of T cells in Graves' hyperthyroidism and ophthalmopathy. RNA transcripts were the template for amplifying TCR beta CDR3 regions. The TCR CDR3 first-round RT-PCR relied on the HTBI primer set. TCRdb analysed the multiplex PCR reads with MiXCR anew, one entry per CDR3 protein. The sample has a few hundred thousand distinct CDR3 sequences; 15% to 18% are singletons. What was sequenced was blood. The receptors stem from a young woman with Graves' hyperthyroidism.

This clonotype was counted at least ten times. The V gene is TRBV27, the J gene TRBJ1-2; 12 bases are shared with TRBD1. V lost 4 bases to trimming and J lost 4 bases; unmatched junction nucleotides: 10. Germline CDR1 reads MNHEY; CDR2 reads SMNVEV (reference sequence). This CDR3 has 17 amino acids. Here the CDR3 DNA reads TGTGCCAGCAGTTATGGGACAGGGGGCGCCGGGGTCTATGGCTACACCTTC. This gives the protein CASSYGTGGAGVYGYTF.

At least ten counts were recorded for this clonotype. CDR3 sequence: CASSQGVGGEKLFF. The CDR3 DNA follows: TGTGCCAGCAGCCAAGGTGTCGGGGGTGAAAAACTGTTTTTT. The genes are TRBV3-1 and TRBJ1-4; perhaps TRBD1 as D (5 bases). This CDR3 is 14 amino acids long. In germline, CDR1 is LGHDT, CDR2 YNNKEL (reference sequence). Trimming removed 1 base from V and 7 bases from J, with 10 bases in between. Full variable domain (remainder filled in from reference TRBV3-1 and TRBJ1-4): DTAVSQTPKYLVTQMGNDKSIKCEQNLGHDTMYWYKQDSKKFLKIMFSYNNKELIINETVPNRFSPKSPDKAHLNLHINSLELGDSAVYFCASSQGVGGEKLFFGSGTQLSVL.